The 8 T cell receptor beta chains in this list originate from one sample, sequenced in a study of T cell responses to AZD1222 COVID-19 vaccine. Using immunoSEQ multiplex PCR, the repertoire was profiled, and TCRdb retains in-frame clones only, with some absent. The sample records 75,000 to 95,000 clones, around 92% being singletons. This sample comprised peripheral blood, obtained on day 0 of MenACWY control vaccination. The source of these receptors is an adult in good health.

This clone was counted between two and nine times. CDR3 DNA sequence: TGTGCCAGCAGCCGCAACCCGAGGGGGGAGCTGTTTTTT. Translating it yields CASSRNPRGELFF. The chain couples TRBV7-3 to TRBJ2-2, with D unclear. From germline, CDR1 is SGHTA and CDR2 FQGTGA. The CDR3 is 13 residues long. The V end was cut by 5 bases, the J end by 8 bases, with 12 bases between. Full variable domain (missing parts from reference TRBV7-3 and TRBJ2-2): GAGVSQTPSNKVTEKGKYVELRCDPISGHTALYWYRQSLGQGPEFLIYFQGTGAADDSGLPNDRFFAVRPEGSVSTLKIQRTERGDSAVYLCASSRNPRGELFFGEGSRLTVL.

This clone has just a few counts. V usage is TRBV11-2 and J usage is TRBJ1-4; 8 bases are shared with TRBD1. CDR1 is SGHAT and CDR2 is FQNNGV in the germline V gene. The CDR3 length is 19 residues. V lost 1 base to trimming and J lost 0 bases; unmatched junction nucleotides: 10. CDR3 residues: CASSLGKTGASATNEKLFF. The CDR3 coding sequence is TGTGCCAGCAGCTTAGGAAAGACAGGGGCGAGTGCAACTAATGAAAAACTGTTTTTT.

This chain connects TRBV4-3 to TRBJ1-2; no clear D. Trimming removed 11 bases at V and 4 bases at J, with 23 bases between. Germline V lookup: CDR1 LGHNA, CDR2 YSLEER. CDR3 length: 15 amino acids. CDR3 loop: CASSEGGPHPYGYTF. In DNA form, the CDR3 reads TGCGCCTCCTCGGAAGGCGGACCCCACCCCTATGGCTACACCTTC.

This chain joins TRBV4-2 and TRBJ2-2; tentative D call: TRBD1 (5 bases). From germline, CDR1 is LGHNA and CDR2 YNFKEQ. Trimming removed 1 base from V and 0 bases from J, with 6 bases in between. The CDR3 consists of 15 residues. CDR3 nucleotides: TGTGCCAGCAGCCAAGGGACATCGAACACCGGGGAGCTGTTTTTT. This gives the protein CASSQGTSNTGELFF.

The CDR3 sequence is CASSVGWRGGYNEQFF. For the CDR3, the DNA is TGTGCCAGCAGCGTAGGGTGGCGGGGGGGCTACAATGAGCAGTTCTTC. V and J are TRBV9 and TRBJ2-1; 9 bases agree with TRBD2. V lost 0 bases, J lost 3 bases, and 4 bases stayed unmatched. The length of the CDR3 is 16 residues. Germline lookup yields CDR1 SGDLS and CDR2 YYNGEE.

The chain uses TRBV11-2 and TRBJ2-7; D is undetermined. V was clipped by 3 bases and J by 5 bases, with 11 bases between them. From germline, CDR1 is SGHAT and CDR2 FQNNGV. The CDR3 spans 13 residues. The CDR3 DNA reads as TGTGCCAGCAGCTTGCCTGGTTCGCACGAGCAGTACTTC. It translates to CASSLPGSHEQYF. The whole variable domain, filled in from reference TRBV11-2 and TRBJ2-7, reads EAGVAQSPRYKIIEKRQSVAFWCNPISGHATLYWYQQILGQGPKLLIQFQNNGVVDDSQLPKDRFSAERLKGVDSTLKIQPAKLEDSAVYLCASSLPGSHEQYFGPGTRLTVT.

Of note for this clone: Other DNA sequences within the sample encode an identical CDR3. This chain uses TRBV6-5 with TRBJ2-7, with 8 bases that match TRBD1. Germline V gives CDR1 MNHEY, CDR2 SVGAGI. The CDR3 loop spans 13 amino acids. Trimming cost V 7 bases and J 3 bases; bases outside gene matches: 5. The CDR3 DNA reads as TGTGCCAGCACCTTAGGACAGGGCTACGAGCAGTACTTC. This encodes CASTLGQGYEQYF.

This sequence joins TRBV7-9 and TRBJ1-2; no reliable D call. Germline V gene sequence: CDR1 SEHNR, CDR2 FQNEAQ (reference sequence). CDR3 length: 13 amino acids. The V end was cut by 5 bases, the J end by 1 base, with 8 bases between. The CDR3 loop reads CASSPYRNYGYTF. CDR3 coding DNA: TGTGCCAGCAGCCCTTACCGTAACTATGGCTACACCTTC. The variable domain in full, with the rest retrieved from reference TRBV7-9 and TRBJ1-2, is DTGVSQNPRHKITKRGQNVTFRCDPISEHNRLYWYRQTLGQGPEFLTYFQNEAQLEKSRLLSDRFSAERPKGSFSTLEIQRTEQGDSAMYLCASSPYRNYGYTFGSGTRLTVV.